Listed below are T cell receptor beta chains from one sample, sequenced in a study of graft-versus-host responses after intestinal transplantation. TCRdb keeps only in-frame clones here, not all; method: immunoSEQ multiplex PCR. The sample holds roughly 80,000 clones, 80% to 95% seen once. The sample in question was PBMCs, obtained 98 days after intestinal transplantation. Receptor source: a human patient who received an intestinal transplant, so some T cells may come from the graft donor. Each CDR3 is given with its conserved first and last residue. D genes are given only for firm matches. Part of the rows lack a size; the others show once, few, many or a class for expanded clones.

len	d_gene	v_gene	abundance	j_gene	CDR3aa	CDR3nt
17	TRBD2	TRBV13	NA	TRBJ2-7	CASSPGLPSGSQYEQYF	TGTGCCAGCAGCCCGGGCCTGCCTAGCGGGAGTCAGTACGAGCAGTACTTC
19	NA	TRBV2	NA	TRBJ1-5	CASAETGTAHFYSNQPQHF	TGTGCCAGCGCGGAGACCGGGACGGCTCATTTCTATAGCAATCAGCCCCAGCATTTT
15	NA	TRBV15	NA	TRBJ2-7	CATSRDGGSSYEQYF	TGTGCCACCAGCAGAGATGGAGGGAGCTCCTACGAGCAGTACTTC
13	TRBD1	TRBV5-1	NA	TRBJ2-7	CASSLDREGEQYF	TGCGCCAGCAGTCTCGACAGGGAAGGCGAGCAGTACTTC
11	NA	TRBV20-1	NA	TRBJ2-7	CSATRGAEQYF	TGCAGTGCTACCCGAGGGGCGGAGCAGTACTTC
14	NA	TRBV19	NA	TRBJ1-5	CASSIGLLGQPQHF	TGTGCCAGTAGTATAGGTTTGTTGGGTCAGCCCCAGCATTTT
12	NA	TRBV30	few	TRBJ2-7	CAWGSGRYEQYF	TGTGCCTGGGGGTCGGGACGCTACGAGCAGTACTTC
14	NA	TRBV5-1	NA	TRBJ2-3	CASTYRVGTDTQYF	TGCGCCAGCACCTACAGGGTCGGCACAGATACGCAGTATTTT
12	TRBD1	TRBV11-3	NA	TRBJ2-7	CASSFTGGEQYF	TGTGCCAGCAGCTTTACAGGGGGCGAGCAGTACTTC
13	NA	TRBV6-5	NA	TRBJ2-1	CASSYSVGNEQFF	TGTGCCAGCAGTTACTCAGTGGGTAATGAGCAGTTCTTC
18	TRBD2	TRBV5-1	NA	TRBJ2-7	CASSSGLAGGGSSYEQYF	TGCGCCAGCTCCTCGGGACTAGCGGGAGGAGGGAGCTCCTACGAGCAGTACTTC
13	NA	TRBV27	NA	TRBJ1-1	CASSLQGNTEAFF	TGTGCCAGCAGTCTTCAGGGGAACACTGAAGCTTTCTTT
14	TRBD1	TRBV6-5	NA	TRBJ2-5	CASSAGQGGETQYF	TGTGCCAGCAGTGCCGGACAGGGCGGGGAGACCCAGTACTTC
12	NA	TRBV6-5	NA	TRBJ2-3	CASGAGTDTQYF	TGTGCCAGCGGGGCCGGCACAGATACGCAGTATTTT
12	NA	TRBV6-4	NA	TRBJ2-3	CVSRTGTDTQYF	TGTGTCAGCAGGACAGGCACAGATACGCAGTATTTT
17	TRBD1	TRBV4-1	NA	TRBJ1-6	CASSQDDGTGKNSPLHF	TGCGCCAGCAGCCAAGATGATGGGACAGGGAAGAATTCACCCCTCCACTTT
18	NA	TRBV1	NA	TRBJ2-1	CTSSQGGPGPKRRLEQFF	TGCACCAGCAGCCAAGGAGGTCCGGGACCAAAACGCCGCCTTGAGCAGTTCTTC
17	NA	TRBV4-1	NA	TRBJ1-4	CASSQDPAPLPQMGLFF	TGCGCCAGCAGCCAAGATCCCGCCCCGCTTCCCCAAATGGGACTGTTTTTT